The present entry profiles one TCR beta chain with its context. Sequencing was performed with immunoSEQ multiplex PCR; in TCRdb, only in-frame clones are kept and a portion is missing. Of about 56,000 clones detected, roughly 77% appear once; the ten largest clones hold about 2.6%. The sort gate was single viable CD3+CD4+CD8-CD45RO+ cells for memory CD4+ T cells. This sample was taken from a study of memory CD4+ T cells and cytomegalovirus serostatus. The germline CDR1 and CDR2 sequences are MNHNY and SVGAGI (reference sequence). V lost 6 bases and J lost 6, with 21 bases in between. The CDR3 has 15 amino acids.

J is TRBJ2-7 and V is TRBV6-6; perhaps TRBD2 as D (6 bases). The sequence derives from an adult in good health and CMV-seropositive. The sequencing sample was made of memory CD4+ T cells from blood. This chain's CDR3 is CASRNGRTTSREQYV. The CDR3 coding sequence is TGTGCCAGCAGGAACGGCCGTACGACTAGTCGCGAGCAGTACGTC.